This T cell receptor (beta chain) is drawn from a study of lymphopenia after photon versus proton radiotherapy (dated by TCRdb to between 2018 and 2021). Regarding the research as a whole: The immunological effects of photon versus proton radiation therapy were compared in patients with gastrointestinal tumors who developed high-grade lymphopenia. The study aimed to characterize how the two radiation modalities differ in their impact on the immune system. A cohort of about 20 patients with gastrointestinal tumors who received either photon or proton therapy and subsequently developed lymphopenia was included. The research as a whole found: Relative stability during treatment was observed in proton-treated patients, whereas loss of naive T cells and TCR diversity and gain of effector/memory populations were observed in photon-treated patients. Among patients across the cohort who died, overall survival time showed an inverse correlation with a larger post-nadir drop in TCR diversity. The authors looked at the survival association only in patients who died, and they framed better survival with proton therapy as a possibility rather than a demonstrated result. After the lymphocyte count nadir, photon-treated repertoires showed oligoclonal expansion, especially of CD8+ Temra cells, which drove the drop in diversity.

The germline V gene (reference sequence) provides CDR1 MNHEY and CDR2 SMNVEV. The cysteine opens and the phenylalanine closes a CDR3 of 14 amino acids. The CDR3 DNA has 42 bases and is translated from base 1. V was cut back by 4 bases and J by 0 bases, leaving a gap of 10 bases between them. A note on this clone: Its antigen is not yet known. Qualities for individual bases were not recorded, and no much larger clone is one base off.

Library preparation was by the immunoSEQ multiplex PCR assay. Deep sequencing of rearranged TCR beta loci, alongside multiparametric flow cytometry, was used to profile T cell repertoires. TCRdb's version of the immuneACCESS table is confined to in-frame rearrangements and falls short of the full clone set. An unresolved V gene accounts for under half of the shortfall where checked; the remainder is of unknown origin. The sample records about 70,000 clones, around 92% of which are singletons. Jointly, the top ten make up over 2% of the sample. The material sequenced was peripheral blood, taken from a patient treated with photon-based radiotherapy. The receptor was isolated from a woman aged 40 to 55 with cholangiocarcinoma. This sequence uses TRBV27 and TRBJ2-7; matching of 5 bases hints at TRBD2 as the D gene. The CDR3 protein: CASSSPGSSYEQYF. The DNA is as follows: TGTGCCAGCAGTTCACCGGGAAGCTCCTACGAGCAGTACTTC.